This T cell receptor (beta chain) is from a study of blood T cell repertoires in COVID-19. Across roughly 25 US areas, participants ranged in age from about 18 to 90 years. Original methodology: Estimation of nucleated cell counts was performed using reference gene primer amplification. Some clones are missing from TCRdb's copy, which holds only in-frame ones; the method was immunoSEQ multiplex PCR. That table gives V, J and clone size, and the DNA gave D and trimming. This table holds approximately 180,000 clones, about 90% found once. In germline, CDR1 is SNHLY, CDR2 FYNNEI. V dropped 5 bases and J dropped 9; count of bases not matched to a gene: 3. This CDR3 is 13 amino acids long.

The sequenced material came from PBMCs or T cells enriched from blood (not recorded which). This receptor was taken from a human donor with acute COVID-19. The donor label of this sample is uncertain. The V and J genes are TRBV2 and TRBJ2-1; 11 bases map to TRBD2. CDR3 in amino acids: CASSPGLAVEQFF. CDR3 in DNA: TGTGCCAGCAGTCCGGGACTAGCGGTTGAGCAGTTCTTC. Variable domain in full (rest from reference TRBV2 and TRBJ2-1): EPEVTQTPSHQVTQMGQEVILRCVPISNHLYFYWYRQILGQKVEFLVSFYNNEISEKSEIFDDQFSVERPDGSNFTLKIRSTKLEDSAMYFCASSPGLAVEQFFGPGTRLTVL.